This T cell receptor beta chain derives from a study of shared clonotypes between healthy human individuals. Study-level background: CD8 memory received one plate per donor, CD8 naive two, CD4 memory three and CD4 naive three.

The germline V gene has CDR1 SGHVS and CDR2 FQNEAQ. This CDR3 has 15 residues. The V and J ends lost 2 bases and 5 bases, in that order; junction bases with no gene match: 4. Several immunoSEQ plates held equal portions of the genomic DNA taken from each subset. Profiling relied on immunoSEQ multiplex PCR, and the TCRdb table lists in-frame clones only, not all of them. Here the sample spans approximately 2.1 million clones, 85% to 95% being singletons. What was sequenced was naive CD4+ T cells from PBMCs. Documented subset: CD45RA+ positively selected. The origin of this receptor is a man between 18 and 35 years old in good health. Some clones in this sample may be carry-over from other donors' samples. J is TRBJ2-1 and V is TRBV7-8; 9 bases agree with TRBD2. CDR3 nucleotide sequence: TGTGCCAGCAGCTTACGTTGGACTAGCGACAATGAGCAGTTCTTC. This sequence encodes CASSLRWTSDNEQFF.